Below, 8 T cell receptor beta chains from the same sample are listed, as sequenced in a study of neurological immune-mediated disorders. Each CDR3 protein is one row after TCRdb ran MiXCR on the 5' RACE reads. The data show under 75,000 distinct CDR3 sequences, 3.2% seen once. Sequencing was carried out using PBMCs. All receptors come from a woman aged 50 to 60 with multiple sclerosis.

This clonotype came up many times. The rearrangement links TRBV20-1 to TRBJ2-5; 7 bases are shared with TRBD2. The junction had 9 bases not matched to a gene; V was cut back by 3 bases and J by 5 bases. The CDR3 has 14 residues. Germline V lookup: CDR1 DFQATT, CDR2 SNEGSKA (reference sequence). CDR3 sequence: CSARIAGRFETQYF. The DNA for the CDR3 is TGCAGTGCTAGGATAGCGGGCCGATTCGAGACCCAGTACTTC.

This clonotype has a count of ten or more. The chain links TRBV7-9 to TRBJ2-3; D unclear. There are 12 residues in the CDR3. Germline CDR1 and CDR2: SEHNR and FQNEAQ (reference sequence). The ends were cut back, 6 bases at V and 4 bases at J, with 8 bases in the middle. CDR3 in DNA: TGTGCCAGCAGTTTAAGAGCAGATACGCAGTATTTT. Its translation: CASSLRADTQYF.

This clonotype has a count of ten or more. The genes are TRBV10-3 and TRBJ2-5; D gene unclear. Trimming took off 3 bases at V and 4 bases at J, with 3 bases between the two ends. Germline V gene lookup returns CDR1 ENHRY and CDR2 SYGVKD. The CDR3 spans 11 residues. CDR3 sequence: CAISESETQYF. The CDR3 coding sequence is TGTGCCATCAGTGAATCAGAGACCCAGTACTTC.

This clonotype was seen many times. The chain combines TRBV10-3 with TRBJ2-3, with 12 nucleotides matching TRBD2. This CDR3 is 16 amino acids long. With V trimmed by 5 bases and J by 4 bases, 7 bases remained unmatched. Germline V gene lookup returns CDR1 ENHRY and CDR2 SYGVKD. The CDR3 sequence: CAISPPGLAGSDTQYF. In DNA form, the CDR3 reads TGTGCCATCAGTCCTCCCGGACTAGCGGGATCAGATACGCAGTATTTT.

This clonotype came up many times. This chain links TRBV4-3 with TRBJ2-6, with D unclear. Germline CDR1 reads LGHNA; CDR2 reads YSLEER. CDR3 length: 17 residues. Trimming left V 0 bases short and J 0 bases short, with 9 bases between. CDR3 region: CASSQDPSSSGANVLTF. The CDR3 region has the DNA TGCGCCAGCAGCCAAGACCCGTCCAGCTCTGGGGCCAACGTCCTGACTTTC.

This clonotype was observed at least ten times. The V gene is TRBV7-2, the J gene TRBJ2-3; TRBD2 aligns across 13 bases. CDR3 length: 16 amino acids. Trimming removed 4 bases from V and 3 bases from J; junction bases left unmatched: 4. Germline CDR1 and CDR2: SGHTA and FQGNSA. The CDR3 sequence: CASSSRTSGSTDTQYF. For the CDR3, the DNA is TGTGCCAGCAGCTCACGGACTAGCGGGAGTACAGATACGCAGTATTTT. Full variable domain (outside the CDR3, taken from reference TRBV7-2 and TRBJ2-3): GAGVSQSPSNKVTEKGKDVELRCDPISGHTALYWYRQSLGQGLEFLIYFQGNSAPDKSGLPSDRFSAERTGGSVSTLTIQRTQQEDSAVYLCASSSRTSGSTDTQYFGPGTRLTVL.

This clonotype was seen once. The chain has TRBV2 and TRBJ2-6, with 8 bases that match TRBD2. Trimming removed 7 bases from V and 0 bases from J; junction bases left unmatched: 8. Per germline, CDR1 SNHLY and CDR2 FYNNEI. The CDR3 is 17 residues long. CDR3 in amino acids: CASTPRGGRSGANVLTF. CDR3 in DNA: TGTGCCAGCACCCCCCGGGGGGGCCGCTCTGGGGCCAACGTCCTGACTTTC.

This clonotype was recorded at least ten times. The rearrangement links TRBV28 to TRBJ2-7, with D unresolved. From germline, CDR1 is MDHEN and CDR2 SYDVKM. The CDR3 contains 15 residues. Trimming shortened V by 7 bases and J by 0 bases, and 16 bases separated the two germline ends. The CDR3 DNA is TGTGCCAGCAAACCGGTGTGGGGAAGCTCCTACGAGCAGTACTTC. Translating gives CASKPVWGSSYEQYF. The full variable domain, completed using reference TRBV28 and TRBJ2-7, is DVKVTQSSRYLVKRTGEKVFLECVQDMDHENMFWYRQDPGLGLRLIYFSYDVKMKEKGDIPEGYSVSREKKERFSLILESASTNQTSMYLCASKPVWGSSYEQYFGPGTRLTVT.